This TCR beta chain comes out of a study of blood T cell repertoires in COVID-19. Study information: Researchers got acute and convalescent COVID-19 samples from the United States, Italy and Spain. T cells, B-cell-depleted T cells, or PBMCs provided the cDNA or gDNA that served as material.

How the authors handled the data: Scientists estimated how many nucleated cells there were by amplifying reference gene primers. Assay used: immunoSEQ multiplex PCR; TCRdb lists only in-frame clones, some missing. V, J and clone size reflect that table, while D and trimming were determined from the DNA. The table has 270,000 or so clones, more than 75% seen once; the top ten hold about 10%. The V end was cut by 2 bases, the J end by 4 bases, with 17 bases between. This CDR3 comprises 17 residues. The germline gives CDR1 MNHNS, CDR2 SASEGT. The rearrangement links TRBV6-1 to TRBJ1-4, with a weak D call TRBD1 (5 bases). Sequencing was performed on peripheral blood. The receptor's source is a man aged 40-49 years with active or convalescent COVID-19. CDR3 DNA: TGTGCCAGCAGTGAAAGGCCAGGGCCTGGAATTAATGAAAAACTGTTTTTT. Its protein product is CASSERPGPGINEKLFF.